The 32 T cell receptor beta chains presented below share a single source sample, sequenced in a study of Graves' ophthalmopathy and Graves' hyperthyroidism. Beta-chain TCR CDR3 regions were amplified from RNA transcripts. A first-round RT-PCR used HTBI primers, followed by a second-round multiplex PCR. Each CDR3 protein is one row after TCRdb ran MiXCR on the multiplex PCR reads. The profile shows some 750,000 distinct CDR3 sequences, 35% to 50% of them singletons. The specimen sequenced was peripheral blood. The source is an adult man with Graves' ophthalmopathy.

The V and J genes are TRBV20-1 and TRBJ1-6; no reliable D call. The germline CDR1 and CDR2 sequences are DFQATT and SNEGSKA (reference sequence). Trimming shortened V by 6 bases and J by 6 bases, and 12 bases separated the two germline ends. CDR3 length: 13 residues. CDR3 DNA sequence: TGCAGTGCCCAGGCGCAGTTTAATTCACCCCTCCACTTT. It codes for CSAQAQFNSPLHF.

In this sample, this clonotype turned up many times. The gene calls are TRBV20-1 and TRBJ1-2, with D possibly matching TRBD1 (5 bases). CDR3 length: 11 amino acids. Per the germline V gene, CDR1 is DFQATT and CDR2 is SNEGSKA (reference sequence). V lost 5 bases and J lost 3, with 7 bases in between. CDR3 loop: CSALRDYGYTF. CDR3 bases: TGCAGTGCTCTCAGGGACTATGGCTACACCTTC.

Many counts were recorded for this clonotype. The chain employs TRBV7-9 and TRBJ1-3; no firm D call. The CDR3 has 14 residues. The germline V gene encodes CDR1 SEHNR and CDR2 FQNEAQ (reference sequence). Trimming cost V 6 bases and J 0 bases, with 9 bases left between them. The CDR3 coding sequence is TGTGCCAGCAGAACCGGAGGCTCTGGAAACACCATATATTTT. This sequence encodes CASRTGGSGNTIYF.

V and J are TRBV7-9 and TRBJ1-1, with 9 nucleotides matching TRBD1. Germline V gene sequence: CDR1 SEHNR, CDR2 FQNEAQ (reference sequence). The CDR3 consists of 15 residues. J lost 1 base, V lost 5 bases, and 5 bases had no gene match. CDR3 in DNA: TGTGCCAGCAGCGCGGACAGGGGTGAGAACACTGAAGCTTTCTTT. It encodes CASSADRGENTEAFF.

The rearrangement links TRBV7-2 to TRBJ2-7; a weak D match, TRBD2 (6 bases). Germline V gene data show CDR1 as SGHTA and CDR2 as FQGNSA. V shed 5 bases and J shed 7 bases, with 12 bases lying between them. The CDR3 totals 12 residues. The CDR3 sequence is CASSTLGREQYF. The CDR3 DNA reads TGTGCCAGCAGCACCCTTGGGAGGGAGCAGTACTTC.

This clonotype was observed many times. V and J are TRBV7-2 and TRBJ1-5, with 8 bases aligning to TRBD1. Germline loops: CDR1 SGHTA, CDR2 FQGNSA. The length of the CDR3 is 14 residues. Germline trimming cut 5 bases from V and 7 bases from J; bases unmatched to any gene: 7. CDR3 in amino acids: CASSRGQGKQPQHF. Here the CDR3 DNA reads TGTGCCAGCAGCCGAGGACAGGGTAAACAGCCCCAGCATTTT.

J is TRBJ2-2 and V is TRBV7-9; 7 bases agree with TRBD1. This CDR3 is 14 amino acids long. V shed 5 bases and J 5 bases; nucleotides not matched to a gene: 5. Germline CDR1 and CDR2: SEHNR and FQNEAQ (reference sequence). The CDR3 DNA reads TGTGCCAGCAGCGCGAAGACAGGGACCGGGGAGCTGTTTTTT. Its protein product is CASSAKTGTGELFF.

This rearrangement joins TRBV11-1 to TRBJ2-5; TRBD1 is a possible D gene (6 bases). The CDR3 sequence is 15 residues long. Germline V gene lookup returns CDR1 SGHAT and CDR2 FQDESV (reference sequence). Trimming pared 3 bases from V and 5 bases from J, leaving 16 bases between. The CDR3 loop is CASSFFAGAVETQYF. The CDR3 coding sequence is TGTGCCAGCAGCTTTTTTGCAGGGGCCGTGGAGACCCAGTACTTC.

This clonotype has at least ten counts. The chain employs TRBV5-5 and TRBJ2-5, with 14 bases lining up with TRBD2. Germline values: CDR1 SGHKS, CDR2 YYEKEE (reference sequence). The junction had 8 bases not matched to a gene; V was cut back by 5 bases and J by 5 bases. This CDR3 region has 16 residues. CDR3 sequence: CASSFAGLAGAETQYF. The DNA for the CDR3 is TGTGCCAGCAGTTTTGCGGGACTAGCGGGAGCGGAGACCCAGTACTTC.

This clonotype was counted a few times. This rearrangement joins TRBV11-2 to TRBJ2-7, with 7 bases fitting TRBD2. The CDR3 extends over 14 amino acids. In germline, CDR1 is SGHAT, CDR2 FQNNGV. The ends lost 5 bases at V and 6 bases at J; junction bases unmatched: 10. DNA for the CDR3: TGTGCCAGCAGCGACATGGGAGGGAGGGCCGAGCAGTACTTC. It is translated as CASSDMGGRAEQYF.

This clonotype was picked up many times. CDR3 in DNA: TGCGCCAGCAGCTTGGCGGGGGCAGGTCAGCCCCAGCATTTT. Translation: CASSLAGAGQPQHF. J is TRBJ1-5 and V is TRBV5-1, with D perhaps TRBD1 (6 bases). V was trimmed by 0 bases and J by 6 bases, leaving 10 bases between them. Germline CDR1 SGHRS, CDR2 YFSETQ. This CDR3 is built from 14 residues.

A few counts support this clonotype. The chain is built from TRBV24-1 and TRBJ1-5, with D maybe TRBD1 (5 bases). Germline loops: CDR1 KGHDR, CDR2 SFDVKD. The CDR3 sequence is 14 residues long. Trimming took 6 bases from V and 1 from J, leaving 9 bases between them. CDR3 sequence reads: CATSIRDSNQPQHF. The CDR3 bases are TGTGCCACCAGTATCCGGGACAGCAATCAGCCCCAGCATTTT.

This clonotype occurred a few times. The chain combines TRBV7-2 with TRBJ2-7; TRBD1 aligns across 10 bases. Trimming removed 2 bases from V and 6 bases from J; junction bases left unmatched: 16. The germline gives CDR1 SGHTA, CDR2 FQGNSA. The CDR3 extends over 18 amino acids. The DNA of the CDR3 is TGTGCCAGCAGCTTACGTACGGTTATGGGACAGGGGATAAGCGAGCAGTACTTC. It specifies CASSLRTVMGQGISEQYF.

This clonotype was picked up many times. This chain joins TRBV2 and TRBJ1-6, with 8 bases lining up with TRBD1. The CDR3 length is 15 residues. The ends lost 4 bases at V and 7 bases at J; junction bases unmatched: 6. CDR1 and CDR2 (germline): SNHLY, FYNNEI. CDR3 sequence: CASSALGQGNSPLHF. CDR3 DNA sequence: TGTGCCAGCAGTGCCCTAGGACAGGGAAATTCACCCCTCCACTTT.

The rearrangement joins TRBV20-1 to TRBJ2-7; 14 positions agree with TRBD2. J lost 4 bases, V lost 7 bases, and 6 bases had no gene match. CDR1 and CDR2 from the germline V gene are DFQATT and SNEGSKA (reference sequence). The CDR3 consists of 14 residues. CDR3 protein: CSVMTSGREYEQYF. The CDR3, as DNA: TGCAGTGTCATGACTAGCGGGAGGGAGTACGAGCAGTACTTC.

This clonotype was seen many times. In DNA, the CDR3 is TGTGCCAGTACCAACGGACCTGCGCAGTACTTC. It encodes CASTNGPAQYF. The V and J genes are TRBV19 and TRBJ2-7; D not resolved. The germline gives CDR1 LNHDA, CDR2 SQIVND (reference sequence). The CDR3 loop spans 11 amino acids. V shed 7 bases and J shed 9 bases, with 13 bases lying between them.

This clonotype was counted a few times. This chain uses TRBV4-1 with TRBJ1-6; TRBD1 might be the D (5 bases). The germline V gene encodes CDR1 MGHRA and CDR2 YSYEKL. CDR3 size: 15 residues. Trimming cost V 3 bases and J 7 bases, with 13 bases left between them. The CDR3 bases are TGCGCCAGCAGCCACCAACACAGACAGAATTCACCCCTCCACTTT. Amino acid sequence: CASSHQHRQNSPLHF.

This clonotype was observed a few times. This chain joins TRBV5-6 and TRBJ1-2; no clear D. V was pared by 0 bases and J by 4 bases, with 10 bases between. The germline gives CDR1 SGHDT, CDR2 YYEEEE. CDR3 length: 14 amino acids. The CDR3 sequence is CASSLGGVLYGYTF. The DNA of the CDR3 is TGTGCCAGCAGCTTGGGGGGAGTGCTCTATGGCTACACCTTC.

The sample holds a few counts of this clonotype. The chain couples TRBV20-1 to TRBJ2-7, with 8 bases that match TRBD1. This CDR3 has 16 residues. The junction had 15 bases not matched to a gene; V was cut back by 0 bases and J by 8 bases. From germline, CDR1 is DFQATT and CDR2 SNEGSKA (reference sequence). DNA for the CDR3: TGCAGTGCTAGAGATATAGTGTTCGGGACAGGAGGAAAGCAGTACTTC. This sequence encodes CSARDIVFGTGGKQYF.

This clonotype was seen a few times. The chain joins TRBV3-1 to TRBJ1-2, with D perhaps TRBD1 (5 bases). This CDR3 has 12 amino acids. V was shortened by 3 bases and J by 8 bases, with 10 bases between the two germline ends. Germline V gene lookup returns CDR1 LGHDT and CDR2 YNNKEL (reference sequence). The CDR3 DNA follows: TGTGCCAGCAGCCACGGGACGGCCGGCTACACCTTC. Its protein product is CASSHGTAGYTF. Based on the CDR3 plus reference TRBV3-1 and TRBJ1-2, the full variable domain is DTAVSQTPKYLVTQMGNDKSIKCEQNLGHDTMYWYKQDSKKFLKIMFSYNNKELIINETVPNRFSPKSPDKAHLNLHINSLELGDSAVYFCASSHGTAGYTFGSGTRLTVV.

In its sample, this clonotype was seen a few times. This rearrangement joins TRBV7-9 to TRBJ1-4; 7 bases line up with TRBD1. From germline, CDR1 is SEHNR and CDR2 FQNEAQ (reference sequence). The CDR3 consists of 15 residues. V was pared by 1 base and J by 5 bases, with 4 bases of the junction left unmatched. The CDR3 coding sequence is TGTGCCAGCAGCTTAGGTACAGGGGTAAATGAAAAACTGTTTTTT. The encoded protein is CASSLGTGVNEKLFF.

The J gene is TRBJ1-1, the V gene TRBV14, with 8 bases matching TRBD1. The length of the CDR3 is 15 residues. The germline CDR1 and CDR2 sequences are SGHDN and FVKESK. The J segment lost 7 bases and the V segment lost 2 bases, leaving 9 bases of the junction unmatched. The CDR3, as DNA: TGTGCCAGCAGCCAACACCTTGGGACAGGATATGAAGCTTTCTTT. Translation: CASSQHLGTGYEAFF. Complete variable domain (other parts from reference TRBV14 and TRBJ1-1): EAGVTQFPSHSVIEKGQTVTLRCDPISGHDNLYWYRRVMGKEIKFLLHFVKESKQDESGMPNNRFLAERTGGTYSTLKVQPAELEDSGVYFCASSQHLGTGYEAFFGQGTRLTVV.

This clonotype has just a few counts. The chain links TRBV20-1 to TRBJ2-7, with 7 bases fitting TRBD2. Trimming took 0 bases from V and 5 from J; bases not matched to a gene: 10. The CDR3 runs to 15 residues. Germline V gene data show CDR1 as DFQATT and CDR2 as SNEGSKA (reference sequence). The CDR3 nucleotides read TGCAGTGCTAGAGATTTCACCGGGGGGAAAAACGAGCAGTACTTC. Translating gives CSARDFTGGKNEQYF.

Comment on this clonotype: At one of its ends the junction is not consistent with the germline gene, which may arise from a read error. The rearrangement uses TRBV2 and TRBJ1-1; 11 bases are a match to TRBD1. There are 14 residues in the CDR3. Germline V CDR1 and CDR2: SNHLY, FYNNEI. CDR3 DNA sequence: TGTGTCAGCGGACAGGGGGCTGCGGACACTGAAGCTTTCTTT. This codes for CVSGQGAADTEAFF. Drawing the rest from reference TRBV2 and TRBJ1-1, the complete variable domain is EPEVTQTPSHQVTQMGQEVILRCVPISNHLYFYWYRQILGQKVEFLVSFYNNEISEKSEIFDDQFSVERPDGSNFTLKIRSTKLEDSAMYFCVSGQGAADTEAFFGQGTRLTVV.

This clonotype was seen more than once but under ten times. The V call is TRBV20-1, the J call TRBJ2-7, with D possibly being TRBD1 (6 bases). V lost 7 bases and J 2 bases, leaving 21 bases between the germline ends. This CDR3 contains 15 residues. Germline V gene sequence: CDR1 DFQATT, CDR2 SNEGSKA (reference sequence). The CDR3, as DNA: TGCAGTGGTATGGGCGGCGGACAGACAACCTACGAGCAGTACTTC. It translates to CSGMGGGQTTYEQYF.

This rearrangement joins TRBV25-1 to TRBJ2-2, with TRBD1 matching over 8 bases. V trimming: 4 bases; J trimming: 4 bases; junction bases outside the gene matches: 11. The germline gives CDR1 MGHDK, CDR2 SYGVNS. CDR3 length equals 17 residues. The CDR3 sequence: CASSARATGVATGELFF. The CDR3, as DNA: TGTGCCAGCAGTGCTAGAGCGACAGGGGTTGCCACCGGGGAGCTGTTTTTT.

V and J are TRBV7-9 and TRBJ1-5, with D tentatively TRBD1 (5 bases). Germline assignment: CDR1 SEHNR and CDR2 FQNEAQ (reference sequence). This CDR3 contains 14 residues. V was clipped by 5 bases and J by 4 bases, with 12 bases between them. The CDR3 DNA reads as TGTGCCAGCAGCCTTGGACACCCTAATCAGCCCCAGCATTTT. Residues: CASSLGHPNQPQHF.

The count of this clonotype is one. The chain combines TRBV5-1 with TRBJ2-2; possible D gene TRBD2, 6 bases. CDR1 SGHRS and CDR2 YFSETQ come from the germline V gene. The CDR3 length is 15 residues. V dropped 5 bases and J dropped 3 bases, with 14 bases sitting between them. CDR3 protein: CASSPGGLHTGELFF. The CDR3, as DNA: TGCGCCAGCAGTCCCGGGGGACTCCACACCGGGGAGCTGTTTTTT.

The CDR3 DNA sequence: TGCAGCGTGACCGGACAGGGGGCACGGACTGAAGCTTTCTTT. Protein: CSVTGQGARTEAFF. The J gene is TRBJ1-1, the V gene TRBV29-1; TRBD1 matches 11 bases. Germline V CDR1 and CDR2: SQVTM, ANQGSEA. With 6 bases clipped from V and 5 bases from J, the junction kept 8 bases outside the gene matches. The CDR3 contains 14 residues.

The chain combines TRBV20-1 with TRBJ2-7; 7 bases fit TRBD2. Per germline, CDR1 DFQATT and CDR2 SNEGSKA (reference sequence). The ends lost 0 bases at V and 4 bases at J; junction bases unmatched: 9. This CDR3 spans 15 amino acids. The CDR3 region has the DNA TGCAGTGCTAGAGATCCGGAGGGAGGGCCGTACGAGCAGTACTTC. This sequence encodes CSARDPEGGPYEQYF.

Concerning this clonotype itself: One base away lies a much larger clone, so this may be a sequencing read error. V gene TRBV5-1 combines with J gene TRBJ1-6, with TRBD1 matching over 7 bases. This CDR3 comprises 14 residues. Germline V gene lookup returns CDR1 SGHRS and CDR2 YFSETQ. The CDR3 nucleotides are TGCGTCAGCAGCTTGGCCAGGGGGGATTCACCCCTCCACTTT. Translated: CVSSLARGDSPLHF. Full variable domain (remainder filled in from reference TRBV5-1 and TRBJ1-6): KAGVTQTPRYLIKTRGQQVTLSCSPISGHRSVSWYQQTPGQGLQFLFEYFSETQRNKGNFPGRFSGRQFSNSRSEMNVSTLELGDSALYLCVSSLARGDSPLHFGNGTRLTVT.

There are many counts of this clonotype. The chain uses TRBV15 and TRBJ1-1; 9 nucleotides agree with TRBD1. Germline CDR1 is LNHNV and CDR2 is YYDKDF (reference sequence). V lost 5 bases and J lost 4; bases outside the gene matches: 11. The CDR3 contains 16 residues. The CDR3 region is CATSPRDRARVTEAFF. CDR3 nucleotides: TGTGCCACCAGCCCTCGGGACAGGGCTCGGGTCACTGAAGCTTTCTTT.